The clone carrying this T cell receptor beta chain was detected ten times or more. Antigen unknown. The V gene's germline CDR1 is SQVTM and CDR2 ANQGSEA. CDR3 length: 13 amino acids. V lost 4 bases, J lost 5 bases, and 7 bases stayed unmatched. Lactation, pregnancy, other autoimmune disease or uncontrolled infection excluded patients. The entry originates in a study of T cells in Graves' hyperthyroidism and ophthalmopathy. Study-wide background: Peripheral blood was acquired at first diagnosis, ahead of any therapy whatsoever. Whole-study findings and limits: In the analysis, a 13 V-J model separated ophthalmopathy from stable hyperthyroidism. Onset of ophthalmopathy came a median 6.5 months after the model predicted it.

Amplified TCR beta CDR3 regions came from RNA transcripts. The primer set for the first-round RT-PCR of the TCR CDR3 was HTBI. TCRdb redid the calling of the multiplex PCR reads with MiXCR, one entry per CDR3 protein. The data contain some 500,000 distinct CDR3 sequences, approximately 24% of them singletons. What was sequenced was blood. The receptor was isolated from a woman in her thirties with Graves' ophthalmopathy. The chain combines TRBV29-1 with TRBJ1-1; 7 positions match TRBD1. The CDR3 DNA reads TGCAGCGTTGTAGATGGACAGGATACTGAAGCTTTCTTT. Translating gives CSVVDGQDTEAFF.